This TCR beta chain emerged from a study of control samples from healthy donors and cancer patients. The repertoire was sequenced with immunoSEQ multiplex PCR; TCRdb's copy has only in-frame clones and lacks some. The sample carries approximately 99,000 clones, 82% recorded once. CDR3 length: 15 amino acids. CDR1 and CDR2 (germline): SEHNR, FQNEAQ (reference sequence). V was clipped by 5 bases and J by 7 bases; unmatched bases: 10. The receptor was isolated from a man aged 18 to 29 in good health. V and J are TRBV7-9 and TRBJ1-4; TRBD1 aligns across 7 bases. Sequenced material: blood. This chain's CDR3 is CASSRTGEGGEKLFF. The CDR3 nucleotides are TGTGCCAGCAGCCGCACAGGGGAGGGAGGTGAAAAACTGTTTTTT.